A single sample gave rise to the 20 T cell receptor beta chains below, sequenced in a study of T cells in Graves' hyperthyroidism and ophthalmopathy. Amplification yielded TCR beta CDR3 regions, with RNA transcripts as the source. Carried out on the TCR CDR3, a first-round RT-PCR used the HTBI primer set. TCRdb processed the multiplex PCR reads anew with MiXCR; each CDR3 protein has one entry. The repertoire holds about 360,000 distinct CDR3 sequences, with 15% to 18% as singletons. The sample consisted of blood. The receptor set was obtained from a woman under 30 with Graves' hyperthyroidism that later progressed to Graves' ophthalmopathy.

This clonotype was found many times. The chain uses TRBV6-1 and TRBJ2-2; D is unresolved. V was cut by 6 bases and J by 6 bases, with 11 bases left in between. Germline V CDR1 and CDR2: MNHNS, SASEGT. This CDR3 comprises 13 residues. As DNA, the CDR3 is TGTGCCAGCAGCCCCCGACTTGCCGGGGAGCTGTTTTTT. It yields the protein CASSPRLAGELFF.

The chain uses TRBV5-4 and TRBJ2-5; D is perhaps TRBD1 or TRBD2 (5 bases each). Germline CDR1 SGHNT, CDR2 YYREEE (reference sequence). Trimming cost V 4 bases and J 5 bases, with 15 bases left between them. There are 14 residues in the CDR3. The CDR3 reads CASSGGPGLETQYF. For the CDR3, the DNA is TGTGCCAGCAGCGGAGGACCAGGGCTGGAGACCCAGTACTTC.

This clonotype was found many times. For the CDR3, the DNA is TGTGCCAGCAGCTTAGGTAGCGGCCCCTACAATGAGCAGTTCTTC. It is translated as CASSLGSGPYNEQFF. This chain connects TRBV11-2 to TRBJ2-1; perhaps TRBD2 as D (6 bases). The V gene's germline CDR1 is SGHAT and CDR2 FQNNGV. There are 15 residues in the CDR3. V dropped 1 base and J dropped 2 bases, with 9 bases sitting between them.

This clonotype was detected many times. V gene TRBV20-1 combines with J gene TRBJ1-1; unclear D gene. Trimming stripped 4 bases from V and 6 bases from J, with 12 bases between. This CDR3 is built from 12 residues. The germline V gene has CDR1 DFQATT and CDR2 SNEGSKA (reference sequence). The CDR3 coding sequence is TGCAGTGCTATGCGGTTGCAGGCTGAAGCTTTCTTT. It yields the protein CSAMRLQAEAFF.

Comments on this clonotype: This may arise from a read error, as a much more abundant clone is one base away. The rearrangement joins TRBV18 to TRBJ1-1, with D uncertain. The CDR3 contains 15 residues. V lost 4 bases and J lost 4, with 16 bases in between. The V gene's germline CDR1 is KGHSH and CDR2 LQKENI. The CDR3 DNA is TGTGCCAGCTCACTTGGTCCACACGTGAGCACTGAAGCTTTCTTT. This encodes CASSLGPHVSTEAFF.

The V and J genes are TRBV6-1 and TRBJ2-7; D is possibly TRBD2 (5 bases). V lost 5 bases to trimming and J lost 5 bases, with 13 bases between them. The CDR3 runs to 13 residues. Germline assignment: CDR1 MNHNS and CDR2 SASEGT. CDR3 in amino acids: CASSPSRNHEQYF. CDR3 nucleotide sequence: TGTGCCAGCAGTCCTAGCCGGAACCACGAGCAGTACTTC.

This clonotype was found a few times. V usage is TRBV6-1 and J usage is TRBJ2-7, with 11 bases aligning to TRBD1. Germline CDR1 reads MNHNS; CDR2 reads SASEGT. The junction had 12 bases not matched to a gene; V was cut back by 4 bases and J by 4 bases. The CDR3 spans 17 residues. CDR3 residues: CASSARSRDRGSYEQYF. The DNA of the CDR3 is TGTGCCAGCAGTGCCCGCAGCCGGGACAGGGGGTCGTACGAGCAGTACTTC.

This clonotype came up many times. The V call is TRBV6-1, the J call TRBJ2-1; possible D gene TRBD2, 6 bases. Germline assignment: CDR1 MNHNS and CDR2 SASEGT. The CDR3 runs to 17 residues. The germline V and J ends were trimmed by 5 bases and 15 bases, with 32 bases remaining between them. CDR3 residues: CASSPMISGGGRLGLFF. The DNA for the CDR3 is TGTGCCAGCAGTCCTATGATTAGTGGAGGAGGGAGACTAGGGCTGTTCTTC.

In its sample, this clonotype was seen many times. This chain connects TRBV7-9 to TRBJ2-7, with TRBD1 matching over 7 bases. CDR1 is SEHNR, CDR2 FQNEAQ, per germline (reference sequence). V dropped 4 bases and J dropped 7; count of bases not matched to a gene: 13. The CDR3 has 15 amino acids. CDR3 sequence: CASSSWDRPTSEQYF. The CDR3 DNA sequence: TGTGCCAGCAGCTCCTGGGACAGACCTACGAGTGAGCAGTACTTC.

The chain couples TRBV29-1 to TRBJ2-1; a weak D match, TRBD2 (5 bases). The CDR3 loop spans 12 amino acids. Germline loops: CDR1 SQVTM, CDR2 ANQGSEA. V lost 5 bases to trimming and J lost 6 bases, with 11 bases between them. CDR3 loop: CSVYGKVNEQFF. CDR3 coding DNA: TGCAGCGTTTACGGGAAGGTCAATGAGCAGTTCTTC.

Only a few counts were recorded for this clonotype. This chain uses TRBV3-1 with TRBJ2-1; 10 nucleotides align to TRBD2. With 3 bases clipped from V and 9 bases from J, the junction kept 17 bases outside the gene matches. The length of the CDR3 is 18 residues. Per the germline V gene, CDR1 is LGHDT and CDR2 is YNNKEL (reference sequence). CDR3: CASSHSVTSGSRGGEQFF. In DNA, the CDR3 is TGTGCCAGCAGCCATAGTGTGACTAGCGGGTCCCGAGGGGGTGAGCAGTTCTTC.

This clonotype was counted many times. The chain uses TRBV18 and TRBJ2-1, with 8 bases fitting TRBD1. The trim removed 2 bases at V and 4 bases at J, leaving 7 bases unmatched. The V gene's germline CDR1 is KGHSH and CDR2 LQKENI. This CDR3 comprises 16 residues. CDR3 in amino acids: CASSPTRDRNYNEQFF. As DNA, the CDR3 is TGTGCCAGCTCACCAACCCGGGACAGGAATTACAATGAGCAGTTCTTC.

This chain links TRBV19 with TRBJ1-1; 7 bases fit TRBD1. The CDR3 sequence is 13 residues long. V shed 7 bases and J 5 bases; nucleotides not matched to a gene: 7. The V gene's germline CDR1 is LNHDA and CDR2 SQIVND (reference sequence). DNA of the CDR3: TGTGCCAGTACCGACAGGGTGAGGACTGAAGCTTTCTTT. It yields the protein CASTDRVRTEAFF.

Many counts were recorded for this clonotype. V usage is TRBV7-2 and J usage is TRBJ2-7; 10 positions match TRBD2. Germline V gene data show CDR1 as SGHTA and CDR2 as FQGNSA. This CDR3 has 15 residues. V was clipped by 3 bases and J by 0 bases; unmatched bases: 2. The CDR3 DNA reads as TGTGCCAGCAGCTTGACTAGCGGGCCCTCCTACGAGCAGTACTTC. It specifies CASSLTSGPSYEQYF.

This clonotype occurred once. The gene calls are TRBV18 and TRBJ2-1, with unresolved D. The germline V gene has CDR1 KGHSH and CDR2 LQKENI. Trimming shortened V by 3 bases and J by 7 bases, and 13 bases separated the two germline ends. The length of the CDR3 is 14 residues. The CDR3 DNA is TGTGCCAGCTCACCCCCGGTAGCAGCGAATGAGCAGTTCTTC. Its protein is CASSPPVAANEQFF.

CDR3 protein: CATSDGDRVQHF. The DNA of the CDR3 is TGTGCCACCAGTGATGGGGACAGGGTCCAGCATTTT. This chain joins TRBV24-1 and TRBJ1-5; the match to TRBD1 covers 9 bases. From germline, CDR1 is KGHDR and CDR2 SFDVKD. The CDR3 extends over 12 amino acids. The junction had 2 bases not matched to a gene; V was cut back by 3 bases and J by 12 bases.

This clonotype has more than one count but fewer than ten. V is TRBV4-2 and J is TRBJ1-1; D is undetermined. This CDR3 spans 12 amino acids. With 5 bases removed from V and 1 base from J, the gap between germline ends came to 5 bases. Germline assignment: CDR1 LGHNA and CDR2 YNFKEQ. Here the CDR3 reads CASSGPNTEAFF. The CDR3 DNA reads as TGTGCCAGCAGCGGGCCGAACACTGAAGCTTTCTTT.

This clonotype appeared many times. V and J are TRBV12-3 or TRBV12-4 and TRBJ1-2; 7 positions agree with TRBD1. The V gene end was trimmed by 7 bases and the J gene end by 3 bases; junction bases not matched to a gene: 17. This CDR3 has 17 residues. The CDR3 DNA is TGTGCCAGCACTCCTACTTCCAGGGACAGTGCCTACTATGGCTACACCTTC. Amino acids: CASTPTSRDSAYYGYTF.

This clonotype was seen repeatedly, ten times or more. The chain combines TRBV2 with TRBJ2-1; D possibly corresponds to TRBD1 (6 bases). Per the germline V gene, CDR1 is SNHLY and CDR2 is FYNNEI. The CDR3 is 15 residues long. V lost 4 bases, J lost 3 bases, and 13 bases lay in between. CDR3 nucleotides: TGTGCCAGCAGTGTTGACAGGACAATCTACAATGAGCAGTTCTTC. Its protein is CASSVDRTIYNEQFF.

This clonotype was picked up many times. The chain uses TRBV6-1 and TRBJ2-5; 10 bases line up with TRBD2. The V gene end was trimmed by 5 bases and the J gene end by 4 bases; junction bases not matched to a gene: 7. The CDR3 length is 15 residues. Germline CDR1 MNHNS, CDR2 SASEGT. Here the CDR3 DNA reads TGTGCCAGCAGTTACGCGTCTAGCGGGAGAGAGACCCAGTACTTC. It codes for CASSYASSGRETQYF.